This T cell receptor beta chain comes out of a study of T cells in Graves' hyperthyroidism and ophthalmopathy. For the study at large: Peripheral blood was obtained at initial diagnosis, preceding any treatment. Study-wide findings and caveats: In blood, most of the thyroid clonotypes expanded above 0.001 were also present.

Reasons for excluding patients were uncontrolled infection, other autoimmune disease, pregnancy or lactation. CDR1 and CDR2 from the germline V gene are KGHSH and LQKENI. This CDR3 comprises 13 residues. The V end lost 3 bases, the J end lost 5 bases, and 11 bases lay between the germline ends. This clonotype was counted a single time. Antigen specificity is unknown. TCR beta CDR3 regions were amplified from RNA transcripts. Primed by the HTBI set, a first-round RT-PCR was run on the TCR CDR3. TCRdb called the multiplex PCR reads again in MiXCR, with one record for every CDR3 protein. The sample has 250,000 to 300,000 distinct CDR3 sequences; roughly 19% are singletons.

The sequence was collected from a man aged 50 to 59 with Graves' ophthalmopathy. The specimen was blood. The genes are TRBV18 and TRBJ2-7, with D hard to call. CDR3 amino acids: CASSPAPRDEQYF. The CDR3 DNA sequence: TGTGCCAGCTCACCCGCCCCTCGCGACGAGCAGTACTTC.